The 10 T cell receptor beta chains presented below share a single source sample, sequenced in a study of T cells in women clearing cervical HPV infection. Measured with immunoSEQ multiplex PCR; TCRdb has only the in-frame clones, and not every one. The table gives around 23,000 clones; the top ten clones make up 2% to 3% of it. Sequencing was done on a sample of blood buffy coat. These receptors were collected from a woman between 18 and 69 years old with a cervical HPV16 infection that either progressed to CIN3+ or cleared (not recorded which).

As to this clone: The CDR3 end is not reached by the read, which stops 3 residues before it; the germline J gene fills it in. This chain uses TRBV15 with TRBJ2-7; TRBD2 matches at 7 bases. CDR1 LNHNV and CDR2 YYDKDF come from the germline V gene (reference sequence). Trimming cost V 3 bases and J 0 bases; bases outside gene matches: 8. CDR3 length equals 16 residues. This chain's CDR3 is CATSSGGRHASYEQYF. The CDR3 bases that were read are TGTGCCACCAGCAGCGGGGGGAGGCACGCCTCCTACGAG.

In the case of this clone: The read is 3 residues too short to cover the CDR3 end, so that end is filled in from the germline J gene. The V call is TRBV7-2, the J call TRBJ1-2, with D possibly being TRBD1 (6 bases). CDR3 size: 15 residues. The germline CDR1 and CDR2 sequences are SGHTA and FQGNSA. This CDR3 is CASSSPDRSLSDYTF. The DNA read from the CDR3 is TGTGCCAGCAGTTCCCCTGACAGGTCTCTATCCGAC.

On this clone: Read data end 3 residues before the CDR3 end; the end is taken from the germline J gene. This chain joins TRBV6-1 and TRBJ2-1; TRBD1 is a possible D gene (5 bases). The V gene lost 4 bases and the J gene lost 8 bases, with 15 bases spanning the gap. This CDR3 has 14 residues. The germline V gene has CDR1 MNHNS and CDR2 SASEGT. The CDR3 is CASSATSGLDEQFF. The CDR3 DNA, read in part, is TGTGCCAGCAGTGCAACCTCAGGGTTGGATGAG.

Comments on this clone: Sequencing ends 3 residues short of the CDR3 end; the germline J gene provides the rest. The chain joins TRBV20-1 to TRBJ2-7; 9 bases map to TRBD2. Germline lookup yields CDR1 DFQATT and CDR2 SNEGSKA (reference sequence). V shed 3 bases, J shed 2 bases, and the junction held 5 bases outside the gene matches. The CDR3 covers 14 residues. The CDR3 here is CSARELAGAYEQYF. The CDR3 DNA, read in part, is TGCAGTGCTAGGGAACTAGCGGGCGCCTACGAG.

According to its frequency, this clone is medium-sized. The sequenced CDR3 bases are TGCGCCAGCAGCTTGGAGGGGGCCGGGAGCTATGGC. Translating gives CASSLEGAGSYG. Given in full, the CDR3 is CASSLEGAGSYGYTF. The chain carries TRBV5-1 and TRBJ1-2; 7 nucleotides align to TRBD1. The DNA ends 3 residues before the CDR3 does, and the rest of the CDR3 is filled in from the germline J gene. V shed 0 bases and J 4 bases; nucleotides not matched to a gene: 6. Germline-derived CDR1 and CDR2 are SGHRS and YFSETQ. CDR3 length: 15 amino acids.

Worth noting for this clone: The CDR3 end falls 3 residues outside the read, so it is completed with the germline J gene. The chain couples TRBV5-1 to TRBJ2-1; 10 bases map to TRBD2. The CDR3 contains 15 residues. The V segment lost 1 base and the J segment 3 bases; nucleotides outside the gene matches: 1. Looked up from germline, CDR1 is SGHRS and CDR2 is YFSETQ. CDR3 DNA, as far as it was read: TGCGCCAGCAGCTTGAGGACTAGCGGCTACAATGAG. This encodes CASSLRTSGYNE. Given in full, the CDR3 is CASSLRTSGYNEQFF.

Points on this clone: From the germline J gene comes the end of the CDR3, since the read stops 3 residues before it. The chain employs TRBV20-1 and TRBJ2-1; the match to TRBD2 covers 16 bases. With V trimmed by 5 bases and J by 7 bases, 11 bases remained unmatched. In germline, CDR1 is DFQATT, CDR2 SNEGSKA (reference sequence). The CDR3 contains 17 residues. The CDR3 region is CSARGTSGRGRENEQFF. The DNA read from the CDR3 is TGCAGTGCTCGCGGGACTAGCGGGAGGGGGAGGGAAAATGAG.

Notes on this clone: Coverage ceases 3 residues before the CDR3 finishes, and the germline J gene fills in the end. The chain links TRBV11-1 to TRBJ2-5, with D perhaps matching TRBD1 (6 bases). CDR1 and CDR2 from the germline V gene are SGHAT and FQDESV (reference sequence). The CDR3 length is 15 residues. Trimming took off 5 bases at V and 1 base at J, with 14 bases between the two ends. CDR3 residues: CASSTAGEPQETQYF. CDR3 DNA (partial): TGTGCCAGCAGCACCGCAGGGGAACCCCAAGAGACC.

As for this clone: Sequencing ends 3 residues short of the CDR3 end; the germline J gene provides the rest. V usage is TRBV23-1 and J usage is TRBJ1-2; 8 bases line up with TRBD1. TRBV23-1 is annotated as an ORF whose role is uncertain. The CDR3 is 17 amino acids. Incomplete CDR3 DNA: TGCGCCAGCAGTCCCGAGCCCCAGGGGGCAAGAAGTTGCGGC. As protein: CASSPEPQGARSCG. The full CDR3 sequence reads CASSPEPQGARSCGYTF.

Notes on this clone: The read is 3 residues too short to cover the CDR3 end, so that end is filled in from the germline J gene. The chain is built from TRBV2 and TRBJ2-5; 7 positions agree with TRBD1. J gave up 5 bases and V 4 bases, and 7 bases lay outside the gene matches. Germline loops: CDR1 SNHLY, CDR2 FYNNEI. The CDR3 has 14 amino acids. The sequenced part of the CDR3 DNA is TGTGCCAGCAGTGTGAGACAGGGCGGGGAGACC. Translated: CASSVRQGGET. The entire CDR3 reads CASSVRQGGETQYF. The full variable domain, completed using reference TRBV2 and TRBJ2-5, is EPEVTQTPSHQVTQMGQEVILRCVPISNHLYFYWYRQILGQKVEFLVSFYNNEISEKSEIFDDQFSVERPDGSNFTLKIRSTKLEDSAMYFCASSVRQGGETQYFGPGTRLLVL.